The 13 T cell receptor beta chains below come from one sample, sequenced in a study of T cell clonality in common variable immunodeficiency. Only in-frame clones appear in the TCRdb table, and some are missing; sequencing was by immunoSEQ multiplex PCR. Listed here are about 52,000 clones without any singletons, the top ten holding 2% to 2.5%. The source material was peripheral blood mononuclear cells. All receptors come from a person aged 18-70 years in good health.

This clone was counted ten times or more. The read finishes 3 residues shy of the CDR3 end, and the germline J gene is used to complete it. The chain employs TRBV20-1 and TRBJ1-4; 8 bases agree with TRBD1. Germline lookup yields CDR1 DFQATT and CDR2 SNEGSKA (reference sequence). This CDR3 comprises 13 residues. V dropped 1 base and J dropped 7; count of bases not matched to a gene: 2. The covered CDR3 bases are TGCAGTGCTAGAGCAGGGGGCCCTGAAAAA. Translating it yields CSARAGGPEK. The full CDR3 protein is CSARAGGPEKLFF.

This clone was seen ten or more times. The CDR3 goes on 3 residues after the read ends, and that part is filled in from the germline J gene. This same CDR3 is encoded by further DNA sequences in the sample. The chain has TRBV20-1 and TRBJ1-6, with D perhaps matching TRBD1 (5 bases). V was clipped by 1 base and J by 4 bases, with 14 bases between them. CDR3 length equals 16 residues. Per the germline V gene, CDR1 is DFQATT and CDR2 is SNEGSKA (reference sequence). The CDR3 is CSARAWQGGYNSPLHF. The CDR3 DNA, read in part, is TGCAGTGCTAGAGCGTGGCAGGGAGGATATAATTCACCC.

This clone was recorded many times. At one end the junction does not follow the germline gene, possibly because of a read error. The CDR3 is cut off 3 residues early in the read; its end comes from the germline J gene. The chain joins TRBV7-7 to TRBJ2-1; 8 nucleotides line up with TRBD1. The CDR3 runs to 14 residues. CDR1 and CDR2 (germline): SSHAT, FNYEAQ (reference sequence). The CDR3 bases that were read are TGTGCTAGCAGCCCTTGGGACAGGTGGAATGAG. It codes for CASSPWDRWNE. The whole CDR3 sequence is CASSPWDRWNEQFF.

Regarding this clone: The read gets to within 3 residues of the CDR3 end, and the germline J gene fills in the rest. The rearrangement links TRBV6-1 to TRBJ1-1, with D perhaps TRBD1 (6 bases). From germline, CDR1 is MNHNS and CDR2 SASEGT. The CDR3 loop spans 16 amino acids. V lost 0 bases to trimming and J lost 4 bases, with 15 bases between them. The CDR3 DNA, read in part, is TGTGCCAGCAGTGAAGCTGGGACATCAGGGAGCACTGAA. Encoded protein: CASSEAGTSGSTE. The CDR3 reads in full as CASSEAGTSGSTEAFF.

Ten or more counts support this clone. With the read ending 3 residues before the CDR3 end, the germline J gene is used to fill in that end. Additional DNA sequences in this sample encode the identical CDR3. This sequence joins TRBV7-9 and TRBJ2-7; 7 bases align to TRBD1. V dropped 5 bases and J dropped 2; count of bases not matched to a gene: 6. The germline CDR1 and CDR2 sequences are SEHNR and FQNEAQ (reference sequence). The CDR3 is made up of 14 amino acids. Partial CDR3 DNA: TGTGCCAGCAGCCCACGGACAGGCGCCTACGAG. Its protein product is CASSPRTGAYE. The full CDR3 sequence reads CASSPRTGAYEQYF. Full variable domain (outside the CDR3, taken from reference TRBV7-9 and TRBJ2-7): DTGVSQNPRHKITKRGQNVTFRCDPISEHNRLYWYRQTLGQGPEFLTYFQNEAQLEKSRLLSDRFSAERPKGSFSTLEIQRTEQGDSAMYLCASSPRTGAYEQYFGPGTRLTVT.

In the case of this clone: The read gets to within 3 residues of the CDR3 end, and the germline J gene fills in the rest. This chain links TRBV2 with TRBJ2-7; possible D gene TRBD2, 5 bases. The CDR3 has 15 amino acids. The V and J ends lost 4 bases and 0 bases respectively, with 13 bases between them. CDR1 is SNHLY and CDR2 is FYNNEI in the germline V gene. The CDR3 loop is CASSAGERSSYEQYF. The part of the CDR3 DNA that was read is TGTGCCAGCAGTGCCGGGGAAAGGAGCTCCTACGAG.

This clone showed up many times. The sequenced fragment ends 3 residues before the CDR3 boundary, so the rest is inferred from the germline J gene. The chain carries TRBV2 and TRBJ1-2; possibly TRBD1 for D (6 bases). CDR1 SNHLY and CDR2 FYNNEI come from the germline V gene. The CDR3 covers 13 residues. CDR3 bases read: TGTGCCAGCAGAGTTCAGGGGTTCGAGGGC. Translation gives CASRVQGFEG. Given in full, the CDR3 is CASRVQGFEGYTF.

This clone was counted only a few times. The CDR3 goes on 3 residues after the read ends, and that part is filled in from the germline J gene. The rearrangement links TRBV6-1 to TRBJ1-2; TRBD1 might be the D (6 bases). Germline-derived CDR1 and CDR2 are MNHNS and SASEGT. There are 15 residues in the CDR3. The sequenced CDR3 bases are TGTGCCAGCAGTGAACGACAGGCAAGCTCCTACGAC. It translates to CASSERQASSYD. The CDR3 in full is CASSERQASSYDYTF.

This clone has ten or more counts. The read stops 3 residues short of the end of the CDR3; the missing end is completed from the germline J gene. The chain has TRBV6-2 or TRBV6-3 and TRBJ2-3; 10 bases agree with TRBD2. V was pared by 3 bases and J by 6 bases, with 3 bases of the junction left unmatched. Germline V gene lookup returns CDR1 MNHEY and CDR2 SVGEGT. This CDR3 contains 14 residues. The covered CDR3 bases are TGTGCCAGCAGTTATAGCGGGGGGTCCGATACG. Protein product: CASSYSGGSDT. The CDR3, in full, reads CASSYSGGSDTQYF.

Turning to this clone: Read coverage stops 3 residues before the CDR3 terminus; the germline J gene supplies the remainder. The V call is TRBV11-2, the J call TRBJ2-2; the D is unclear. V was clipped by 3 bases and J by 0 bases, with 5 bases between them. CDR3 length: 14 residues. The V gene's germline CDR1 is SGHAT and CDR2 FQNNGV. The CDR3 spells CASSFPANTGELFF. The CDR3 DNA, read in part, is TGTGCCAGCAGCTTTCCCGCGAACACCGGGGAG.

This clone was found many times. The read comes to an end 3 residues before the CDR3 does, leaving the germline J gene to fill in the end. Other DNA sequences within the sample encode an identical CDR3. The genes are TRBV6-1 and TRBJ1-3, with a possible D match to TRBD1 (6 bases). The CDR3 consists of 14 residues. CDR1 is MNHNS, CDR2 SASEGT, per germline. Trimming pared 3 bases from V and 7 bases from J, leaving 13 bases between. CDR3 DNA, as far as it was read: TGTGCCAGCAGTGATAGCCAGGGGCAGAACACC. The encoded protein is CASSDSQGQNT. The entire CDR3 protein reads CASSDSQGQNTIYF.

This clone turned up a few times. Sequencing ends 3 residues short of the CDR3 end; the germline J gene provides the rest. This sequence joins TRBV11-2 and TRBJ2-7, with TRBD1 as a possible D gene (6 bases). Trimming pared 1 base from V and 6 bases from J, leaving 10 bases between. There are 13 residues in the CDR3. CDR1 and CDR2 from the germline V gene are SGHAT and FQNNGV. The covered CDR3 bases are TGTGCCAGCAGCTTAGGGGGGCATTTCGAG. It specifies CASSLGGHFE. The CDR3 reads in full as CASSLGGHFEQYF.

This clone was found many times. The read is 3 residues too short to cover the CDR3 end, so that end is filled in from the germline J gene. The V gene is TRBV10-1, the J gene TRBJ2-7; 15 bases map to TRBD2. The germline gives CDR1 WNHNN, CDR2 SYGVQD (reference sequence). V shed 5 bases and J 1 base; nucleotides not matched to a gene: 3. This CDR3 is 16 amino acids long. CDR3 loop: CASSPGTSGGSYEQYF. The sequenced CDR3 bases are TGCGCCAGCAGTCCCGGGACTAGCGGGGGGTCCTACGAG.